The T cell receptor (beta chain) under discussion was sequenced for a study of shared clonotypes between healthy human individuals (dated by TCRdb to 2020 to 2021). Regarding the complete study: The cohort included three men and two women between 18 and 49 years of age. For each donor, CD4 naive and CD4 memory were each run on three plates, CD8 naive on two plates, and CD8 memory on one plate. Blood TCR repertoires of a handful of healthy adults were deeply sequenced to estimate repertoire size and the extent of clonotype sharing between individuals. Per donor, leukapheresis produced somewhere between about 0.85 and 8.9 billion PBMCs. Different laboratories and diverse techniques were used to prepare libraries and sequence TCR repertoires, to increase sequencing depth and limit assay-specific biases.

Overall study outcomes, separate from this receptor: Estimated clonotype richness was generally larger for naive than for memory subsets. Higher generation probabilities were observed for clonotypes shared by all four sorted-subset donors than for non-shared clonotypes. Even with the large sequencing depth, rarefaction of the sorted-subset datasets indicated that sequencing was incomplete. Pairwise subsampling indicated that sequencing depth was expected to affect the degree of clonotype sharing among donors. Across a few donors, about 5% of naive CD4, approximately 3.6% of naive CD8, around 2.5% of memory CD4, and around 0.4% of memory CD8 clonotypes were shared. Because the study included only a small number of donors, the genetic and exposure-history diversity represented was limited. Sampling was restricted to blood, and TCR repertoires in tissues likely differ from the TCR repertoires found in blood.

CDR1 and CDR2 are read off the germline V gene (reference sequence) as SGHNT and YYREEE. From its cysteine to its phenylalanine, the CDR3 spans 16 amino acids. The only DNA kept is the CDR3, 48 bases in frame from the first base. A remark on this clone: No antigen is known for it. The junction departs from germline at one end; a sequencing error may be responsible.

The donors were healthy, HIV-negative adults who had no recently reported acute infections or vaccinations. Only Caucasian adults living in Nashville, Tennessee, USA were represented among the donors. CD4+ T cells were enriched by magnetic negative selection; naive cells were then positively selected on CD45RA, and the negative fraction formed the memory subset. Blood was obtained by leukapheresis, after which PBMCs were separated by Ficoll-Histopaque density gradient centrifugation and cryopreserved in liquid nitrogen vapor phase. Analytical flow cytometry was used to check the purity and quantity of every magnetically sorted T cell population. Genomic DNA was isolated from each sorted fraction and quantified by UV absorbance on a Nanodrop 2000c. Using the deep immunoSEQ assay, TCR CDR3 regions were amplified from genomic DNA by multiplex PCR. Extracted genomic DNA from each cell subset was spread evenly across all wells of several immunoSEQ 96-well plates, with each plate serving as a replicate. Each replicate PCR for sorted subsets received about 180 ng genomic DNA, equal to 30,000 or so T cell genomes. Purified libraries were measured with a Qubit 3.0 fluorometer, size-checked on a Bioanalyzer 2100, and measured again with the KAPA Library Quantification kit. Every immunoSEQ 96-well plate was sequenced on a dedicated single-read 150-cycle Illumina NextSeq 550 flow cell. Per the original workflow: Because the immunoSEQ output included only junctional sequences and no quality scores, the filtering could not be the same as the filtering used for full-length reads. To assign V/J genes and CDR3, sequences were annotated against IMGT germline references using PyIR, a Python wrapper for IgBLAST v1.9. Reads were filtered out if the reads had weak V/J assignments (E-value above 1e-6), no CDR3, stop codons, out-of-frame junctions, or ambiguous translated residues. A V3J clonotype was defined by an identical inferred V gene, J gene, and CDR3 amino acid sequence. Percentage overlap between repertoires was calculated by dividing the number of shared unique clonotypes by the size of the smaller repertoire. Repertoire richness was assessed with RTK rarefaction, the Chao1 estimator, and Recon v2.1 estimates of unobserved clonotypes. OLGA was used to compute generation probabilities for all TCRbeta clonotypes that the gDNA method yielded from a few donors. TCRdb took over this immuneACCESS table, retaining in-frame rearrangements with V and J assigned. Such tables are incomplete; in checked studies, under half of the missing clones stem from an unresolved V gene, and the remainder is unexplained. Clonal size and the V and J genes are those of that table, whereas D and trimming came from the DNA. The sample yields approximately 2.5 million clones; approximately 93% were counted once. Approximately 0.37% of the sample comes from the top ten.

The sample was naive CD4+ T cells from PBMCs. What this sample's cell subset or site label stands for: CD45RA+ positively selected. The V gene is TRBV5-4 and the J gene is TRBJ2-1; a stretch of 9 junction bases matches TRBD2. This sequence originates from a man aged 18 to 30 in good health. Some clones in this sample may be carry-over from other donors' samples. In nucleotide form, the sequence is TGTGCCAGCAGTTCGATGACTAGCGGACCCTACAATGAGCGGTTCTTC. Translated, this is CASSSMTSGPYNERFF.